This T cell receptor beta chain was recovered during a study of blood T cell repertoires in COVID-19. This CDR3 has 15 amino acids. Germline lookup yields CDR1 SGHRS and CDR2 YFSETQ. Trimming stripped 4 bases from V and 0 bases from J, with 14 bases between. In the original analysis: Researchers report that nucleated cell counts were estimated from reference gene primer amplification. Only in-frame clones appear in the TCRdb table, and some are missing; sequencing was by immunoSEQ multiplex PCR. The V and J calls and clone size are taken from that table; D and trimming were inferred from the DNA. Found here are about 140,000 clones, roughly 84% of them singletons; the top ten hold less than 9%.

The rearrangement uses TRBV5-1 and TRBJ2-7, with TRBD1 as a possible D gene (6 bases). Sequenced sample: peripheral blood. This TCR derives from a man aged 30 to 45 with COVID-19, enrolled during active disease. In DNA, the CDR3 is TGCGCCAGCAGCAACCCGACAGGAAACTCCTACGAGCAGTACTTC. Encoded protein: CASSNPTGNSYEQYF.